One sample yielded the 8 T cell receptor beta chains listed below, sequenced in a study of shared clonotypes between healthy human individuals (dated by TCRdb to 2019 to 2021). Preparation of the library involved the immunoSEQ multiplex PCR assay. Here the immuneACCESS table is served through TCRdb, limited to in-frame sequences with V and J called. Missing clones are a known gap in these copies; in checked studies unresolved V genes cover under half, and the rest lacks a known reason. This sample has about 470,000 clones in its table, and about four fifths of those were observed once. About 13% of the sample rests with the top ten. The sample was PBMCs. These receptors were obtained from a woman aged 40 to 55 in good health. Some clones in this sample may be carry-over from other donors' samples.

This clone came up once. The chain uses TRBV6-6 and TRBJ1-1; no definite D call. Germline CDR1 is MNHNY and CDR2 is SVGAGI (reference sequence). This CDR3 has 12 residues. V was clipped by 5 bases and J by 4 bases, with 8 bases between them. CDR3 DNA: TGTGCCAGCAGTGACCCACCCACTGAAGCTTTCTTT. Amino acid sequence: CASSDPPTEAFF.

The rearrangement joins TRBV9 to TRBJ2-1; 9 nucleotides agree with TRBD1. This CDR3 comprises 15 residues. Trimming removed 3 bases from V and 2 bases from J; junction bases left unmatched: 3. Germline lookup yields CDR1 SGDLS and CDR2 YYNGEE. CDR3 nucleotides: TGTGCCAGCAGCGCACAGGGGGCGCCCTACAATGAGCAGTTCTTC. Encoded protein: CASSAQGAPYNEQFF.

J is TRBJ2-7 and V is TRBV6-5, with a possible D match to TRBD2 (5 bases). This CDR3 comprises 11 residues. Trimming removed 6 bases at V and 3 bases at J, with 6 bases between. The germline V gene has CDR1 MNHEY and CDR2 SVGAGI. Written as DNA, the CDR3 is TGTGCCAGCAGGAGGGACTACGAGCAGTACTTC. This codes for CASRRDYEQYF.

V and J are TRBV18 and TRBJ1-1, with 8 bases that match TRBD1. This CDR3 comprises 17 residues. Germline-derived CDR1 and CDR2 are KGHSH and LQKENI. The trim removed 4 bases at V and 4 bases at J, leaving 14 bases unmatched. The CDR3 bases are TGTGCCAGCTCACTTACATCCCAGGCAGGGGGCCTCACTGAAGCTTTCTTT. Protein: CASSLTSQAGGLTEAFF.

The chain combines TRBV10-2 with TRBJ2-1, with 7 bases fitting TRBD2. The CDR3 runs to 16 residues. V shed 3 bases and J 2 bases; nucleotides not matched to a gene: 7. The V gene's germline CDR1 is WSHSY and CDR2 SAAADI. DNA of the CDR3: TGCGCCAGCAGTGATTACGGGAGGATACCCTACAATGAGCAGTTCTTC. This gives the protein CASSDYGRIPYNEQFF.

The rearrangement links TRBV7-3 to TRBJ2-3, with 7 bases fitting TRBD2. Losses at the gene ends were 9 bases for V and 0 bases for J; bases not matched to a gene: 6. Per the germline V gene, CDR1 is SGHTA and CDR2 is FQGTGA. This CDR3 has 14 residues. The CDR3 loop is CASQSGTSTDTQYF. The CDR3 nucleotides are TGTGCCAGTCAGAGCGGGACTAGCACAGATACGCAGTATTTT.

The chain carries TRBV28 and TRBJ2-7; 10 bases are shared with TRBD2. The CDR3 consists of 13 residues. Trimming cost V 5 bases and J 5 bases; bases outside gene matches: 3. CDR1 and CDR2 (germline): MDHEN, SYDVKM. Written as DNA, the CDR3 is TGTGCCAGCAGTCCAGGACTAGCGGACGAGCAGTACTTC. Translating gives CASSPGLADEQYF.

The gene calls are TRBV27 and TRBJ1-1; 12 bases agree with TRBD1. The V gene end was trimmed by 3 bases and the J gene end by 6 bases; junction bases not matched to a gene: 8. The CDR3 runs 16 residues. From germline, CDR1 is MNHEY and CDR2 SMNVEV (reference sequence). DNA of the CDR3: TGTGCCAGCAGTTTGGGGACAGGGGGCGTGGGTGCTGAAGCTTTCTTT. This gives the protein CASSLGTGGVGAEAFF.